This T cell receptor beta chain was sequenced during a study of T cell repertoires in cytomegalovirus infection. Study summary: Peptides in the study included HLA-C-restricted and HLA-B-restricted CMV epitopes. TCR beta signatures that were public indicated CMV infection and matching HLA type.

This clonotype was seen more than once but under ten times. Its antigen remains unidentified. TCRdb redid the calling of the reads with MiXCR, one entry per CDR3 protein. Of about 830,000 distinct CDR3 sequences in the sample, 32% were seen once. Losses at the gene ends were 0 bases for V and 6 bases for J; bases not matched to a gene: 20. The CDR3 sequence is 19 residues long. Per germline, CDR1 DFQATT and CDR2 SNEGSKA (reference sequence). Notes on the study in general: CMV-specific TCR beta clonotypes restricted by HLA-C dominated the ex vivo response. CMV carriers with the relevant HLA were identified by cumulative public TCR beta family frequency.

The sample was cultured CD8+ T cells from PBMCs, taken from culture after CMV antigen stimulation. This chain uses TRBV20-1 with TRBJ2-7, with 10 bases matching TRBD1. The TCR was taken from a human donor in good health (CMV status not recorded). Some clones in this sample may be carry-over from other donors' samples. The CDR3 sequence is CSARDGRSTGTGVEGEQYV. For the CDR3, the DNA is TGCAGTGCTAGAGATGGAAGGTCCACCGGGACAGGGGTTGAGGGCGAGCAGTACGTC.